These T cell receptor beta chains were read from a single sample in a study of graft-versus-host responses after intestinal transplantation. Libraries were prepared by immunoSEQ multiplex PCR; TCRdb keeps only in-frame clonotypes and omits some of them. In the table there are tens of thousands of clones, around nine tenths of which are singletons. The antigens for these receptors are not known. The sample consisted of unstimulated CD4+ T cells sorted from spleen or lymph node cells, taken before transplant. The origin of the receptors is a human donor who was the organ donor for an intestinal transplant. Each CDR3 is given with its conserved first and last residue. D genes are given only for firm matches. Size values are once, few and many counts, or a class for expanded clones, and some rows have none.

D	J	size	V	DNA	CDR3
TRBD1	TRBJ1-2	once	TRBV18	TGTGCCAGCTCGGGGGGACAGGGGAACTATGGCTACACCTTC	CASSGGQGNYGYTF
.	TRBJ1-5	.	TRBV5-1	TGCGCCAGCAGCTTGGTGAGTTATAGCAATCAGCCCCAGCATTTT	CASSLVSYSNQPQHF
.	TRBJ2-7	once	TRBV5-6	TGTGCCAGCAGCTTGCCTGTCTCCTACGAGCAGTACTTC	CASSLPVSYEQYF
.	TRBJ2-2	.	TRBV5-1	TGCGCCAGCAGCTTGGGAGGCACGGATAACACCGGGGAGCTGTTTTTT	CASSLGGTDNTGELFF
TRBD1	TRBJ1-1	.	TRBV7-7	TGTGCCAGCAGCCCCTTGGACAGGACCATAAACACTGAAGCTTTCTTT	CASSPLDRTINTEAFF
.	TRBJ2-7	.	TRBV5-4	TGTGCCAGCAGCTTGTTGGGGTCCGTCGAGCAGTACTTC	CASSLLGSVEQYF
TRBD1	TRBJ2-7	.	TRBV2	TGTGCCAGCAGGGACGACAGGGACGAGCAGTACTTC	CASRDDRDEQYF
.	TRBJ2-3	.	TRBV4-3	TGCGCCAGCAGCCCCTATTCAGGGTTAGATACGCAGTATTTT	CASSPYSGLDTQYF
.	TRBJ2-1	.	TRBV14	TGTGCCAGCAGCCAAGAGGGGGGCGGGAAAGTTCCCTACAATGAGCAGTTCTTC	CASSQEGGGKVPYNEQFF
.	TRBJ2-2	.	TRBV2	TGTGCCAGCAGTGTTTTAGGAAAGAACACCGGGGAGCTGTTTTTT	CASSVLGKNTGELFF
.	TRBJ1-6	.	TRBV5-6	TGTGCCAGCAGCCCTGGGGGAAATTCACCCCTCCACTTT	CASSPGGNSPLHF
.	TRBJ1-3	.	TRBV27	TGTGCCAGCAGTCCACAGCCGTCTGGAAACACCATATATTTT	CASSPQPSGNTIYF
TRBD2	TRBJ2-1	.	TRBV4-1	TGTGCCAGCAGCCAAGGCAGGGAGGGTGAGCAGTTCTTC	CASSQGREGEQFF
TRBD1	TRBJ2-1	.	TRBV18	TGTGCCAGCTCACCACTAGGGGGCCGTGTCTACAATGAGCAGTTCTTC	CASSPLGGRVYNEQFF